A selection of T cell receptor beta chains follows, all from one sample in a study of identical twins. TCRdb recomputed calls from the 5' RACE reads with MiXCR, one row per CDR3 protein. The table shows roughly 220,000 distinct CDR3 sequences, with around 6.5% occurring only once. In addition, the sample was reused for a study of T cells expressing NK-cell markers.

Sequenced sample: CD8+ T cells sorted from blood. The source is a woman aged 18-29 years in good health. Each CDR3 is given with its conserved first and last residue.

v_call,j_call,cdr3_aa
TRBV7-9,TRBJ2-6,CASSFPDSGANVLTF
TRBV27,TRBJ2-1,CATTKNNEQFF
TRBV27,TRBJ2-1,CASSLSGTLQFF
TRBV7-8,TRBJ2-3,CASSFLRARPSTDTQYF
TRBV7-9,TRBJ1-1,CASSFQKGEAFF
TRBV29-1,TRBJ2-7,CSARGATSYEQYF
TRBV28,TRBJ2-7,CASRATSGGAAEQYF
TRBV12-3/TRBV12-4,TRBJ2-1,CASSLAQTYNEQFF
TRBV5-1,TRBJ2-2,CASSLYGGNTGELFF
TRBV6-2/TRBV6-3,TRBJ2-3,CASSYSSLADTQYF
TRBV5-1,TRBJ2-1,CASSLASTSSYNEQFF
TRBV7-9,TRBJ2-7,CASSSSDRRAYEQYF
TRBV2,TRBJ1-2,CATGGGVGYTF
TRBV2,TRBJ2-7,CASRTGPWAYEQYF
TRBV14,TRBJ2-3,CASSPTPRGVSADTQYF
TRBV2,TRBJ2-3,CASRDLGTDTQYF
TRBV7-2,TRBJ2-3,CASSSPIQGYTDTQYF
TRBV7-9,TRBJ2-7,CASSNTPYEQYF
TRBV12-3/TRBV12-4,TRBJ2-7,CASTMSPETAPYEQYF
TRBV7-9,TRBJ2-3,CASSLLPSGPRDTQYF
TRBV14,TRBJ2-7,CASSQVVYEQYF
TRBV13,TRBJ2-7,CASSSGASGSYEQYF
TRBV6-1,TRBJ2-2,CASIDRQGASGELFF
TRBV11-2,TRBJ1-4,CASSARTSHTNNEKLFF
TRBV4-2,TRBJ2-3,CASSQDLRGTDTQYF
TRBV11-2,TRBJ2-5,CASSSSLDKRTQYF
TRBV9,TRBJ2-4,CASSVGGQGAIENIQYF
TRBV12-3/TRBV12-4,TRBJ2-3,CASSPSGFLGFF
TRBV18,TRBJ2-2,CASSSEGGELFF
TRBV27,TRBJ2-5,CASSGLVQETQYF
TRBV11-2,TRBJ1-5,CASSPTVGQPQHF
TRBV11-2,TRBJ1-1,CASMRMMNTEAFF
TRBV21-1,TRBJ2-6,CASSKEIGGTGTAGANVLTF
TRBV5-1,TRBJ2-7,CASSLGSTSYEQYF
TRBV12-3/TRBV12-4,TRBJ2-7,CASSWGGGISYEQYF
TRBV5-1,TRBJ2-7,CASSLVGESYEQYF
TRBV27,TRBJ2-7,CASSLTNRPAEQYF
TRBV11-2,TRBJ2-1,CASSLSAGGVNEQFF
TRBV29-1,TRBJ2-5,CSALGRGRRDFGQETQYF
TRBV20-1,TRBJ2-1,CSARDSPGGSYNEQFF
TRBV15,TRBJ2-7,CATSRDSLSYEQYF
TRBV15,TRBJ2-1,CATSSDHLAGTPNEQFF
TRBV7-9,TRBJ2-7,CASSITSGKSSYEQYF
TRBV9,TRBJ1-4,CASSEGDNTAYEKLFF
TRBV12-3/TRBV12-4,TRBJ2-7,CASSSSDPGVGLAYEQYF
TRBV29-1,TRBJ2-2,CSVSQPYTGELFF
TRBV20-1,TRBJ2-5,CSARAPPAGGSETQYF